The 7 T cell receptor beta chains given below trace back to one sample, sequenced in a study of CDR3 diversity in severe acne. TCRdb redid the calling of the PCR reads with MiXCR, one entry per CDR3 protein. The profile shows about 86,000 distinct CDR3 sequences, about 54% of them singletons. The specimen sequenced was blood. The receptors shown here come from a male donor in good health, without acne.

The gene calls are TRBV15 and TRBJ1-1; unclear D gene. CDR3 length: 15 residues. Trimming cost V 5 bases and J 0 bases, with 13 bases left between them. CDR1 is LNHNV and CDR2 is YYDKDF in the germline V gene (reference sequence). The CDR3 DNA reads TGTGCCACCAGCCCCCCTTACGGTCTGAACACTGAAGCTTTCTTT. The encoded protein is CATSPPYGLNTEAFF.

The chain combines TRBV5-1 with TRBJ1-1; 10 bases are a match to TRBD1. The CDR3 loop spans 16 amino acids. V dropped 4 bases and J dropped 7; count of bases not matched to a gene: 13. The V gene's germline CDR1 is SGHRS and CDR2 YFSETQ. Written as DNA, the CDR3 is TGCGCCAGCAGCCAAGATCCGGGACAGGGGCACTTTGAAGCTTTCTTT. Translation: CASSQDPGQGHFEAFF.

A remark on this clonotype: Possible read error: a much larger clone is one base away. The V gene is TRBV4-1, the J gene TRBJ2-1; D call uncertain. Germline V gives CDR1 MGHRA, CDR2 YSYEKL. The CDR3 spans 15 residues. The DNA of the CDR3 is TGCGCCGGCAGCCAACCCCTGTCCAGATACAATGAGCAGTTCTTC. It is translated as CAGSQPLSRYNEQFF.

In its sample, this clonotype was seen a few times. The J gene is TRBJ2-7, the V gene TRBV2; perhaps TRBD2 as D (5 bases). Germline V gene lookup returns CDR1 SNHLY and CDR2 FYNNEI. V shed 6 bases and J shed 3 bases, with 12 bases lying between them. This CDR3 is 13 amino acids long. The CDR3 spells CASSVGLSYEQYF. In nucleotides, the CDR3 is TGTGCCAGCAGCGTTGGACTGAGCTACGAGCAGTACTTC. The variable domain in full, with the rest retrieved from reference TRBV2 and TRBJ2-7, is EPEVTQTPSHQVTQMGQEVILRCVPISNHLYFYWYRQILGQKVEFLVSFYNNEISEKSEIFDDQFSVERPDGSNFTLKIRSTKLEDSAMYFCASSVGLSYEQYFGPGTRLTVT.

This clonotype was recorded at least ten times. The V call is TRBV25-1, the J call TRBJ2-5; D might be TRBD1 (6 bases). The germline V gene encodes CDR1 MGHDK and CDR2 SYGVNS. The CDR3 runs 15 residues. Between the trimmed V and J ends, which lost 3 bases and 10 bases, there was a span of 21 bases. The CDR3 sequence: CASSDLRTSGELQYF. The CDR3 DNA reads TGTGCCAGCAGTGACCTCAGGACATCAGGGGAACTCCAGTACTTC.

The gene calls are TRBV20-1 and TRBJ2-7; 14 bases agree with TRBD2. The trim removed 1 base at V and 3 bases at J, leaving 2 bases unmatched. The CDR3 is 15 residues long. CDR1 is DFQATT and CDR2 is SNEGSKA in the germline V gene (reference sequence). The CDR3 spells CSARVGTSGSYEQYF. The DNA of the CDR3 is TGCAGTGCTAGAGTTGGGACTAGCGGGAGCTACGAGCAGTACTTC.

This clonotype came up many times. At one end the junction does not follow the germline gene, possibly because of a read error. This sequence joins TRBV7-7 and TRBJ2-7; maybe TRBD2 (6 bases). Germline V gene data show CDR1 as SSHAT and CDR2 as FNYEAQ (reference sequence). This CDR3 contains 13 residues. CDR3 nucleotides: TGTGCTAGCAGCCGCAGGGAGGACTACGAGCAGTACTTC. Its translation is CASSRREDYEQYF.